Presented here are 10 T cell receptor beta chains from one specimen sequenced in a study of post-analysis software for immune sequencing data (dated by TCRdb to between 2014 and 2016). Study-wide conclusions, independent of this receptor: Several TRBV segments, including TRBV5-6, TRBV5-1 and TRBV20-1, were significantly more frequent in patients than controls.

Libraries were constructed by PCR. The sequencer was an Illumina HiSeq 2500. Unique molecular identifiers were incorporated into TCR beta cDNA libraries to reduce PCR and sequencing biases. Clones were called with MiXCR by TCRdb after fastp trimmed the public reads at Q25, and only in-frame beta chains were retained. Each CDR3 protein appears once, grouped with its most common genes and DNA. The sample data list 550,000 to 700,000 distinct CDR3 sequences, and roughly 47% of these were observed just once. The top ten hold about 1.8% of the sample. What these receptors recognize is not known. The sequenced sample consisted of blood. The receptors were sampled from a girl aged 5 to 17 with multiple sclerosis.

The V gene is TRBV29-1, the J gene TRBJ2-7, with D perhaps given as TRBD1 or TRBD2 (6 bases each). CDR1 SQVTM and CDR2 ANQGSEA come from the germline V gene. Between the trimmed V and J ends, which lost 4 bases and 4 bases, there was a span of 14 bases. The CDR3 is 13 residues long. CDR3 in DNA: TGCAGCGTTGCAACGGGGGCCGGGTACGAGCAGTACTTC. Amino acids: CSVATGAGYEQYF.

The chain has TRBV13 and TRBJ1-3; no firm D call. This CDR3 has 13 residues. V lost 5 bases to trimming and J lost 4 bases, with 9 bases between them. The germline CDR1 and CDR2 sequences are PRHDT and FYEKMQ (reference sequence). The CDR3 spells CASSPRRGNTIYF. CDR3 nucleotides: TGTGCCAGCAGCCCCCGGCGAGGAAACACCATATATTTT. Variable domain in full (rest from reference TRBV13 and TRBJ1-3): AAGVIQSPRHLIKEKRETATLKCYPIPRHDTVYWYQQGPGQDPQFLISFYEKMQSDKGSIPDRFSAQQFSDYHSELNMSSLELGDSALYFCASSPRRGNTIYFGEGSWLTVV.

CDR3 sequence (DNA): TGCAGTGTCGGGATTGGAGAGACCCAGTACTTC. It specifies CSVGIGETQYF. The chain has TRBV20-1 and TRBJ2-7, with D possibly TRBD2 on 5 matching bases. Near its end, the DNA agrees better with TRBJ2-5, so the J call may be wrong. The germline gives CDR1 DFQATT, CDR2 SNEGSKA (reference sequence). CDR3 length equals 11 residues.

V and J are TRBV24-1 and TRBJ1-5; possibly TRBD1 for D (5 bases). Trimming stripped 9 bases from V and 6 bases from J, with 17 bases between. Per the germline V gene, CDR1 is KGHDR and CDR2 is SFDVKD. The CDR3 length is 14 residues. The chain's CDR3 is CATYLGTGVQPQHF. The DNA of the CDR3 is TGTGCCACCTACCTAGGGACGGGGGTTCAGCCCCAGCATTTT.

The J gene is TRBJ1-2, the V gene TRBV5-6; 7 bases line up with TRBD1. The V gene end was trimmed by 0 bases and the J gene end by 7 bases; junction bases not matched to a gene: 9. The V gene's germline CDR1 is SGHDT and CDR2 YYEEEE. The CDR3 is 15 residues long. CDR3 bases: TGTGCCAGCAGCTTGGCCGGAAGGGGGCTACGTGGCTACACCTTC. This sequence encodes CASSLAGRGLRGYTF. The variable domain in full, with the rest retrieved from reference TRBV5-6 and TRBJ1-2, is DAGVTQSPTHLIKTRGQQVTLRCSPKSGHDTVSWYQQALGQGPQFIFQYYEEEERQRGNFPDRFSGHQFPNYSSELNVNALLLGDSALYLCASSLAGRGLRGYTFGSGTRLTVV.

The chain has TRBV12-3 or TRBV12-4 and TRBJ1-2, with D perhaps TRBD1 (5 bases). The CDR3 loop spans 13 amino acids. The V and J ends lost 3 bases and 10 bases respectively, with 15 bases between them. DNA for the CDR3: TGTGCCAGCAGTTTGAATCGGGGGACCGACTACACCTTC. Translated: CASSLNRGTDYTF.

The chain links TRBV6-6 to TRBJ2-5; maybe TRBD2 (5 bases). The J call may not be correct, given that the DNA end is closer to TRBJ2-7. The germline CDR1 and CDR2 sequences are MNHNY and SVGAGI (reference sequence). CDR3 length equals 16 residues. The CDR3 sequence is CASSYSTVTGYHEQYF. CDR3 nucleotide sequence: TGTGCCAGCAGTTACTCGACGGTCACGGGGTATCACGAGCAGTACTTC.

V usage is TRBV6-5 and J usage is TRBJ1-2; D call uncertain. Trimming took 6 bases from V and 4 from J, leaving 12 bases between them. Germline CDR1 and CDR2: MNHEY and SVGAGI. The CDR3 spans 13 residues. The CDR3 loop is CASRRTGSYGYTF. The DNA of the CDR3 is TGTGCCAGCAGGCGCACGGGGAGCTATGGCTACACCTTC.

The gene calls are TRBV24-1 and TRBJ2-1; D not certain. Per the germline V gene, CDR1 is KGHDR and CDR2 is SFDVKD. Trimming took 6 bases from V and 7 from J, leaving 6 bases between them. This CDR3 is built from 11 residues. The CDR3 spells CATSSLNEQFF. The CDR3 DNA reads as TGTGCCACCAGTTCCCTAAATGAGCAGTTCTTC.

This chain uses TRBV7-2 with TRBJ1-2; unclear D gene. In germline, CDR1 is SGHTA, CDR2 FQGNSA. The V and J ends lost 2 bases and 1 base respectively, with 14 bases between them. The CDR3 consists of 16 residues. For the CDR3, the DNA is TGTGCCAGCAGCTTAAGGAGGAGAGGATTTAACTATGGCTACACCTTC. Its translation: CASSLRRRGFNYGYTF.